This TCR beta chain was documented in a study of cytomegalovirus exposure and HLA in healthy donors. The study ran its PCR with 60 Vbeta and 13 Jbeta primers. Clones were read by immunoSEQ multiplex PCR, and TCRdb kept only the in-frame ones, dropping some. The data contain about 140,000 clones, 55% to 85% of them singletons. Sequencing was carried out using PBMCs. This TCR came from a man in his forties in good health and CMV-seronegative.

For the CDR3, the DNA is TGTGCCAGCAGCTTTCGGGGAAGTTTTACGATCGGGGAGCTGTTTTTT. Its translation: CASSFRGSFTIGELFF. The chain has TRBV5-6 and TRBJ2-2; D perhaps matches TRBD2 (5 bases). V was shortened by 2 bases and J by 7 bases, with 18 bases between the two germline ends. This CDR3 contains 16 residues. Germline values: CDR1 SGHDT, CDR2 YYEEEE.